The 14 T cell receptor beta chains listed next were all sequenced from one sample in a study of T-cell reconstitution after alpha-beta-depleted transplantation in children. Study conclusions and caveats: T-cell numbers and diversity one year post-transplant derived largely from freshly generated T cells.

Antigens of these TCRs are unknown. Unique molecular identifiers were incorporated during preparation of the TCRbeta library. TCRdb redid the calling of the PCR reads with MiXCR, one entry per CDR3 protein. The sample gives about 300,000 distinct CDR3 sequences, over 7% of which show up once; approximately 9.6% is in the top ten. Sequencing used peripheral blood, obtained 360 days after TCRalphabeta/CD19-depleted stem cell transplant. The receptors originated from a female patient aged 2 to 10 who had a stem cell transplant for Fanconi anemia, so the T cells may come from the graft donor.

This clonotype came up many times. This chain uses TRBV12-3 or TRBV12-4 with TRBJ1-5; D remains unclear. V lost 6 bases and J 2 bases, leaving 17 bases between the germline ends. The CDR3 sequence is 16 residues long. The CDR3 DNA sequence: TGTGCCAGCAGATACCAAACCGGAAGGGGCAATCAGCCCCAGCATTTT. Amino acids: CASRYQTGRGNQPQHF.

This clonotype showed up just a few times. The chain links TRBV7-3 to TRBJ1-4; 8 nucleotides align to TRBD1. Trimming cost V 0 bases and J 7 bases; bases outside gene matches: 16. CDR1 and CDR2 (germline): SGHTA, FQGTGA. This CDR3 contains 19 residues. CDR3 amino acids: CASSLTRQGSIDLGEKLFF. As DNA, the CDR3 is TGTGCCAGCAGCTTAACCAGACAGGGGAGCATAGATCTTGGTGAAAAACTGTTTTTT.

This clonotype turned up a few times. V is TRBV6-2 or TRBV6-3 and J is TRBJ2-1; D tentatively reads TRBD1 or TRBD2 (5 bases each). V gave up 8 bases and J gave up 2 bases, with 13 bases separating them. Germline lookup yields CDR1 MNHEY and CDR2 SVGEGT. CDR3 length: 14 amino acids. CDR3 DNA: TGTGCCAGCCAGCCTTCGGGACCCTACAATGAGCAGTTCTTC. It encodes CASQPSGPYNEQFF.

This clonotype was seen only a few times. The chain joins TRBV28 to TRBJ2-5; D gene ambiguous. V dropped 5 bases and J dropped 2 bases, with 6 bases sitting between them. In germline, CDR1 is MDHEN, CDR2 SYDVKM. The CDR3 totals 12 residues. The CDR3 DNA is TGTGCCAGCAGTCGAGCACAAGAGACCCAGTACTTC. This gives the protein CASSRAQETQYF.

This clonotype was counted at least ten times. The chain uses TRBV5-1 and TRBJ2-1, with TRBD2 matching 12 bases. The trim removed 3 bases at V and 8 bases at J, leaving 9 bases unmatched. The length of the CDR3 is 16 residues. Germline loops: CDR1 SGHRS, CDR2 YFSETQ. The CDR3 DNA sequence: TGCGCCAGCAGCTCCCCGACTAGCGGGAGTTTCTATGAGCAGTTCTTC. Translated: CASSSPTSGSFYEQFF.

This clonotype came up many times. J is TRBJ2-2 and V is TRBV20-1; 8 nucleotides line up with TRBD2. The CDR3 contains 15 residues. The J segment lost 6 bases and the V segment lost 0 bases, leaving 6 bases of the junction unmatched. Germline CDR1 and CDR2: DFQATT and SNEGSKA (reference sequence). CDR3 region: CSAREQRERAGELFF. The CDR3 nucleotides read TGCAGTGCTAGAGAACAGCGGGAGAGGGCCGGGGAGCTGTTTTTT.

This clonotype was recorded at least ten times. This sequence joins TRBV12-3 or TRBV12-4 and TRBJ1-2, with D uncertain. Trimming left V 8 bases short and J 2 bases short, with 12 bases between. CDR3 length equals 13 residues. CDR3 region: CASALRQNYGYTF. The CDR3 bases are TGTGCCAGCGCGCTGAGGCAAAACTATGGCTACACCTTC.

V usage is TRBV4-3 and J usage is TRBJ2-5; 8 bases agree with TRBD1. V dropped 1 base and J dropped 2; count of bases not matched to a gene: 12. Germline assignment: CDR1 LGHNA and CDR2 YSLEER. The CDR3 length is 18 residues. In DNA, the CDR3 is TGCGCCAGCAGCCAAGTATCAGGGGGCCTGGGTACTCAAGAGACCCAGTACTTC. Translating gives CASSQVSGGLGTQETQYF.

The chain recombines TRBV28 with TRBJ1-1; D gene unclear. The germline V and J ends were trimmed by 3 bases and 5 bases, with 10 bases remaining between them. CDR1 and CDR2 from the germline V gene are MDHEN and SYDVKM. CDR3 length equals 13 residues. The CDR3 loop reads CASSFTPYTEAFF. CDR3 DNA: TGTGCCAGCAGTTTCACCCCCTATACTGAAGCTTTCTTT.

This clonotype was seen ten or more times. The V gene is TRBV15, the J gene TRBJ1-2, with D unresolved. The CDR3 is made up of 16 amino acids. In germline, CDR1 is LNHNV, CDR2 YYDKDF (reference sequence). V lost 0 bases and J lost 2, with 13 bases in between. As DNA, the CDR3 is TGTGCCACCAGCAGAGATTTAAGGGCAGACAACTATGGCTACACCTTC. This sequence encodes CATSRDLRADNYGYTF.

This clonotype showed up many times. The rearrangement uses TRBV10-3 and TRBJ2-7; the D gene is possibly TRBD1 (6 bases). V shed 10 bases and J shed 5 bases, with 12 bases lying between them. From germline, CDR1 is ENHRY and CDR2 SYGVKD. CDR3 length: 11 residues. The CDR3: CATAGADEQYF. The CDR3, as DNA: TGTGCCACCGCAGGGGCCGACGAGCAGTACTTC.

This rearrangement joins TRBV5-1 to TRBJ1-2, with TRBD1 matching 8 bases. Trimming removed 4 bases from V and 5 bases from J; junction bases left unmatched: 13. CDR1 is SGHRS, CDR2 YFSETQ, per germline. This CDR3 spans 16 amino acids. The CDR3 bases are TGCGCCAGCAGCCCCGACGGCTCAGGGGGCTTTTATGGCTACACCTTC. This gives the protein CASSPDGSGGFYGYTF.

This clonotype was counted a few times. The CDR3 coding sequence is TGTGCCAGCAGTGTTGACTTTAACTATGGCTACACCTTC. This gives the protein CASSVDFNYGYTF. The V call is TRBV2, the J call TRBJ1-2, with D unresolved. Germline values: CDR1 SNHLY, CDR2 FYNNEI. V lost 4 bases and J lost 1, with 7 bases in between. The CDR3 has 13 residues.

V and J are TRBV6-1 and TRBJ2-1, with 13 bases identical to TRBD2. Germline lookup yields CDR1 MNHNS and CDR2 SASEGT. This CDR3 spans 17 amino acids. V lost 2 bases to trimming and J lost 7 bases; unmatched junction nucleotides: 8. The CDR3, as DNA: TGTGCCAGCAGTGAACTGTTTACTAGCGGGGGGGCGAATGAGCAGTTCTTC. Translated: CASSELFTSGGANEQFF.